The TCR beta chain under discussion was sequenced for a study of blood T cells in healthy people across ages. General observations from the study: Greater diversity and more naive CD4+ cells were seen in long-lived donors than in aged donors.

Through a sample-barcoded 5' primer and a J-beta primer mix, a second PCR was run for about 6 to 12 cycles. TCRdb re-analysed the 5' RACE reads in MiXCR, keeping a single row per CDR3 protein. The sample lists about 640,000 distinct CDR3 sequences, around 54% occurring once. With respect to this clonotype: Antigen unknown.

CDR3 size: 18 residues. After removal of 2 bases from V and 2 bases from J, the junction contained 10 bases not matched to a gene. Sequenced: blood. The clonotype comes from a man in his fifties or sixties in good health. The rearrangement uses TRBV12-3 or TRBV12-4 and TRBJ2-3; 10 positions agree with TRBD1. The CDR3 DNA follows: TGTGCCAGCAGTTTAAGGGGCCCGACAGGGGGCTTCACAGATACGCAGTATTTT. Its protein product is CASSLRGPTGGFTDTQYF.